This T cell receptor (beta chain) was recorded in a study of blood T cell repertoires in COVID-19. Across the study: The samples span acute and convalescent COVID-19 from the United States, Italy and Spain. T cells, B-cell-depleted T cells, or PBMCs provided the cDNA or gDNA that served as material.

Germline CDR1 LNHDA, CDR2 SQIVND (reference sequence). Between the trimmed V and J ends, which lost 0 bases and 4 bases, there was a span of 3 bases. The CDR3 covers 12 residues. Per the original data handling: Reference gene primer amplification gave nucleated cell count estimates. The data were produced by immunoSEQ multiplex PCR, yet TCRdb's version contains in-frame clones alone and is incomplete. Clone size and V and J calls were adopted from that table, with D and trimming inferred from the DNA. The profile shows 51,000 or so clones, approximately 89% of them singletons. This TCR came from an elderly man with active or convalescent COVID-19. This chain links TRBV19 with TRBJ1-2; the D is unclear. The sample taken for sequencing was peripheral blood. CDR3: CASSIDSYGYTF. DNA of the CDR3: TGTGCCAGTAGTATAGACAGCTATGGCTACACCTTC. Drawing the rest from reference TRBV19 and TRBJ1-2, the complete variable domain is DGGITQSPKYLFRKEGQNVTLSCEQNLNHDAMYWYRQDPGQGLRLIYYSQIVNDFQKGDIAEGYSVSREKKESFPLTVTSAQKNPTAFYLCASSIDSYGYTFGSGTRLTVV.